This is a list of T cell receptor beta chains from one sample in a study of blood T cell repertoires in COVID-19. Method: immunoSEQ multiplex PCR; TCRdb's copy keeps in-frame clones and lacks some. Of 380,000 or so clones listed, 80% to 90% are singletons. Sequenced input: peripheral blood. These receptors were collected from an older woman with COVID-19, enrolled during active disease. Each CDR3 is given with its conserved first and last residue. D genes are given only for firm matches. Part of the rows lack a size; the others show once, few, many or a class for expanded clones.

V: TRBV5-4; J: TRBJ1-1; size: NA; D: TRBD1; DNA: TGTGCCAGCAGCTTGGCAGGGGGCGCGATCACTGAAGCTTTCTTT; CDR3: CASSLAGGAITEAFF
V: TRBV19; J: TRBJ1-5; size: few; D: NA; DNA: TGTGCCAGTAGTATGGGGGCGCAGGGTCAGCCCCAGCATTTT; CDR3: CASSMGAQGQPQHF
V: TRBV5-1; J: TRBJ1-4; size: few; D: NA; DNA: TGCGCCAGCAGCTTTAGGGCAGGGGAGAGGGAAAAACTGTTTTTT; CDR3: CASSFRAGEREKLFF
V: TRBV6-2/TRBV6-3; J: TRBJ2-5; size: NA; D: NA; DNA: TGTGCCAGCAGCCCCCTTATCCGCGCCCAGTACTTC; CDR3: CASSPLIRAQYF
V: TRBV18; J: TRBJ1-4; size: NA; D: TRBD1; DNA: TGTGCCAGCTCACGGCAGGGGGCTGCTGATGAAAAACTGTTTTTT; CDR3: CASSRQGAADEKLFF
V: TRBV12-3/TRBV12-4; J: TRBJ2-4; size: NA; D: TRBD2; DNA: TGTGCCAGCAGGCGGGAGCCCGCCAACATTCAGTACTTC; CDR3: CASRREPANIQYF
V: TRBV6-5; J: TRBJ2-7; size: NA; D: NA; DNA: TGTGCCAGCAGTTCTTTCACCGGGTCTTCCTACGAGCAGTACTTC; CDR3: CASSSFTGSSYEQYF
V: TRBV12-5; J: TRBJ2-1; size: NA; D: NA; DNA: TGTGCTAGTGGTCAAGGTAGCCACTATGAAAATGAGCAGTTCTTC; CDR3: CASGQGSHYENEQFF
V: TRBV5-1; J: TRBJ2-7; size: NA; D: NA; DNA: TGCGCCAGCAGCTTTCAATTAGGCCAGGGGACCGAGCAGTACTTC; CDR3: CASSFQLGQGTEQYF
V: TRBV2; J: TRBJ2-3; size: many; D: TRBD2; DNA: TGTGCCAGCTTCTACAATAGCGGGACCAGAGATACGCAGTATTTT; CDR3: CASFYNSGTRDTQYF
V: TRBV7-2; J: TRBJ1-2; size: NA; D: NA; DNA: TGTGCCAGCAGCTTATCGTGGAGGGGTGGCTACACCTTC; CDR3: CASSLSWRGGYTF
V: TRBV6-1; J: TRBJ1-2; size: NA; D: NA; DNA: TGTGCCAGCAGTGAAGACCAAAATAGCTATGGCTACACCTTC; CDR3: CASSEDQNSYGYTF
V: TRBV27; J: TRBJ1-1; size: once; D: NA; DNA: TGTGCCAGCAAATCCGGGGGTTCGGACACTGAAGCTTTCTTT; CDR3: CASKSGGSDTEAFF
V: TRBV15; J: TRBJ2-5; size: NA; D: NA; DNA: TGTGCCACCAGCAGAGCGAGAGGTTACAGGGCCCAAGAGACCCAGTACTTC; CDR3: CATSRARGYRAQETQYF
V: TRBV29-1; J: TRBJ2-7; size: NA; D: TRBD1; DNA: TGCAGCGTTGGCCGGACAGGGGCCTACGAGCAGTACTTC; CDR3: CSVGRTGAYEQYF
V: TRBV7-2; J: TRBJ1-3; size: NA; D: NA; DNA: TGTGCCAGCAGCTTATTTTCAGACTCTGGAAACACCATATATTTT; CDR3: CASSLFSDSGNTIYF
V: TRBV6-5; J: TRBJ2-1; size: NA; D: TRBD1; DNA: TGTGCCAGCAGTTACCGGGACAGGGGCTACAATGAGCAGTTCTTC; CDR3: CASSYRDRGYNEQFF
V: TRBV6-2/TRBV6-3; J: TRBJ2-3; size: NA; D: TRBD2; DNA: TGTGCCAGCAGCCCGGGGGGGGGAAGGATAGATACGCAGTATTTT; CDR3: CASSPGGGRIDTQYF
V: TRBV6-2/TRBV6-3; J: TRBJ2-2; size: few; D: NA; DNA: TGTGCCAGCAGTTACCAGGCGGGGAACACCGGGGAGCTGTTTTTT; CDR3: CASSYQAGNTGELFF
V: TRBV11-2; J: TRBJ2-2; size: NA; D: NA; DNA: TGTGCCAGCAGCTTACTCCCCCCCAGGTACACCGGGGAGCTGTTTTTT; CDR3: CASSLLPPRYTGELFF
V: TRBV7-2; J: TRBJ2-5; size: NA; D: TRBD2; DNA: TGTGCCAGCAGCGCCTGGACTAGCGGGGGCCAAGAGACCCAGTACTTC; CDR3: CASSAWTSGGQETQYF
V: TRBV12-5; J: TRBJ1-2; size: NA; D: TRBD1; DNA: TGTGCTAGTGGTTTGGACCGACAGGGTACATATGGCTACACCTTC; CDR3: CASGLDRQGTYGYTF
V: TRBV27; J: TRBJ1-1; size: NA; D: TRBD1; DNA: TGTGCCACCCCACACAGGGGTTATTCGAACACTGAAGCTTTCTTT; CDR3: CATPHRGYSNTEAFF
V: TRBV2; J: TRBJ2-3; size: NA; D: TRBD2; DNA: TGTGCCAGCAGGGACCGGGGGGGCCCGACAGATACGCAGTATTTT; CDR3: CASRDRGGPTDTQYF
V: TRBV15; J: TRBJ1-1; size: NA; D: NA; DNA: TGTGCCACCAGCAGAGTCATCATCGAGTTGGGCTCGAACACTGAAGCTTTCTTT; CDR3: CATSRVIIELGSNTEAFF
V: TRBV10-3; J: TRBJ1-2; size: NA; D: TRBD1; DNA: TGTGCCATCAGGCAGACAGGGAGAGGCTATGGCTACACCTTC; CDR3: CAIRQTGRGYGYTF
V: TRBV27; J: TRBJ2-3; size: NA; D: TRBD2; DNA: TGTGCCAGCAGTTTTCTGGGTAGCGGGGGTGGGACAGATACGCAGTATTTT; CDR3: CASSFLGSGGGTDTQYF
V: TRBV1; J: TRBJ1-2; size: NA; D: NA; DNA: TGCACCAGCAGCCAGGATGACTCGGAGGGCTACACCTTC; CDR3: CTSSQDDSEGYTF
V: TRBV10-3; J: TRBJ1-3; size: NA; D: NA; DNA: TGTGCCGCCCGAAATGAGTACGGAAACACCATATATTTT; CDR3: CAARNEYGNTIYF
V: TRBV7-9; J: TRBJ1-2; size: NA; D: NA; DNA: TGTGCCAGCAGCTATCAGTCGACAGCTAACTATGGCTACACCTTC; CDR3: CASSYQSTANYGYTF
V: TRBV11-3; J: TRBJ2-7; size: NA; D: NA; DNA: TGTGCCAGCAGCTCATATCGGGGGGACAACTCCTACGAGCAGTACTTC; CDR3: CASSSYRGDNSYEQYF
V: TRBV5-6; J: TRBJ1-5; size: NA; D: NA; DNA: TGTGCCAGCAGCTTGGACACAGGGAATAGTAGCAATCAGCCCCAGCATTTT; CDR3: CASSLDTGNSSNQPQHF
V: TRBV6-5; J: TRBJ2-2; size: NA; D: NA; DNA: TGTGCCAGCAGTACCGGGTCCTCCACCGGGGAGCTGTTTTTT; CDR3: CASSTGSSTGELFF
V: TRBV6-2/TRBV6-3; J: TRBJ1-6; size: NA; D: TRBD1; DNA: TGTGCCAGCAGCCTACTGACAGGGGAATATTCACCCCTCCACTTT; CDR3: CASSLLTGEYSPLHF
V: TRBV12-5; J: TRBJ1-6; size: few; D: NA; DNA: TGTGCTAGTGGTTTTTTACAAACCCTCCACTTT; CDR3: CASGFLQTLHF
V: TRBV27; J: TRBJ2-6; size: NA; D: NA; DNA: TGTGCCAGCAGTTTATCCTCCGGCTCTGGGGCCAACGTCCTGACTTTC; CDR3: CASSLSSGSGANVLTF
V: TRBV7-8; J: TRBJ2-7; size: once; D: NA; DNA: TGTGCCAGCAGCTTTCCGGGAAAACACTACGAGCAGTACTTC; CDR3: CASSFPGKHYEQYF
V: TRBV15; J: TRBJ1-2; size: NA; D: NA; DNA: TGTGCCGTCGCAAACGGGTATGGCTACACCTTC; CDR3: CAVANGYGYTF
V: TRBV2; J: TRBJ1-1; size: NA; D: TRBD1; DNA: TGTGCCAGCAGTGGGGGACAGAACTCCTGGGGCACTGAAGCTTTCTTT; CDR3: CASSGGQNSWGTEAFF
V: TRBV4-2; J: TRBJ2-1; size: NA; D: TRBD2; DNA: TGTGCCAGCAGCCAAGTCTCGGCGGGGGGGGAGTACAATGAGCAGTTCTTC; CDR3: CASSQVSAGGEYNEQFF
V: TRBV3-1/TRBV3-2; J: TRBJ2-3; size: NA; D: TRBD2; DNA: TGTGCCAGCAGCCAAGGAGGTAGCGGGGGGCGCACAGATACGCAGTATTTT; CDR3: CASSQGGSGGRTDTQYF
V: TRBV19; J: TRBJ2-7; size: NA; D: NA; DNA: TGTGCCAGTAGTCCGTGGGGGGACTACGAGCAGTACTTC; CDR3: CASSPWGDYEQYF
V: TRBV4-1; J: TRBJ2-1; size: NA; D: NA; DNA: TGCGCCAGCAGCCAAGCCGCTTTTACAGGGTTTATTGTACGAGATGAGCAGTTCTTC; CDR3: CASSQAAFTGFIVRDEQFF
V: TRBV2; J: TRBJ2-5; size: NA; D: TRBD1; DNA: TGTGCCAGCATACCAGGGGGCTATAGAGAGACCCAGTACTTC; CDR3: CASIPGGYRETQYF